This T cell receptor beta chain comes out of a study of blood T cell repertoires in COVID-19. Background on the study: Sources were T cells, B-cell-depleted T cells, or PBMCs; the material itself was cDNA or gDNA.

Germline V lookup: CDR1 LGHDT, CDR2 YNNKEL (reference sequence). V was cut by 4 bases and J by 6 bases, with 12 bases left in between. CDR3 length: 13 amino acids. The method was immunoSEQ multiplex PCR; TCRdb's version includes in-frame clones alone and lacks a portion of them. The sample gives 350,000 to 500,000 clones, over 75% of which show up once; about 1.5% is in the top ten. The chain employs TRBV3-1 (or the pseudogene TRBV3-2) and TRBJ1-2; D unresolved. This TCR derives from a woman between 18 and 29 years old who had been exposed to COVID-19. The sample comprised PBMCs or T cells enriched from blood (not recorded which). CDR3 bases: TGTGCCAGCAGCCGCAGTGGCGGGGATGGCTACACCTTC. This gives the protein CASSRSGGDGYTF.